Presented here are 3 T cell receptor beta chains from one specimen sequenced in a study of blood T cell repertoires in COVID-19. This table comes from immunoSEQ multiplex PCR, and its TCRdb copy is limited to in-frame clones, with some not included. The table records fewer than 450,000 clones, about nine tenths of them present only once. The sequencing input was peripheral blood. The receptors derive from a woman aged 70-85 years with COVID-19, enrolled during active disease.

The chain couples TRBV18 to TRBJ1-2, with D hard to call. Trimming took 4 bases from V and 4 from J, leaving 7 bases between them. The CDR3 contains 12 residues. Germline-derived CDR1 and CDR2 are KGHSH and LQKENI. The CDR3 coding sequence is TGTGCCAGCTCACTCAGCGCCTATGGCTACACCTTC. Protein sequence: CASSLSAYGYTF.

The rearrangement uses TRBV9 and TRBJ2-7; D possibly corresponds to TRBD1 (6 bases). The length of the CDR3 is 13 residues. Germline V gene lookup returns CDR1 SGDLS and CDR2 YYNGEE. Trimming cost V 8 bases and J 6 bases, with 18 bases left between them. This CDR3 reads CASAGGGKGEQYF. The CDR3 DNA reads TGTGCCAGTGCGGGTGGGGGCAAAGGCGAGCAGTACTTC.

The rearrangement links TRBV24-1 to TRBJ2-1, with D possibly being TRBD1 (5 bases). The germline CDR1 and CDR2 sequences are KGHDR and SFDVKD. V lost 10 bases and J 5 bases, leaving 17 bases between the germline ends. This CDR3 has 14 amino acids. For the CDR3, the DNA is TGTGCCACTGGAATTAGGGGCAAGCACAATGAGCAGTTCTTC. Its protein is CATGIRGKHNEQFF.